The clone carrying this T cell receptor (beta chain) has a single count. Its specificity is not known. Deletions cut 7 bases from V and 5 bases from J, with 11 bases between. The germline CDR1 and CDR2 sequences are WSHSY and SAAADI. The CDR3 has 12 amino acids. The sample originates from a study of OX40 agonist ivuxolimab in advanced cancers. About the research overall: With ivuxolimab, an agonistic anti-OX40 (CD134) antibody, patients were treated. Findings and caveats of the study: Averaging showed that CD8+ T cells had more expanded clones than CD4+ did. Among some nonresponders, normalized T-cell clonal expansion was also low.

TCRdb keeps only in-frame clones here, not all; method: immunoSEQ multiplex PCR. This table has around 67,000 clones, roughly 90% appearing once. The input for sequencing was CD4+ or CD8+ T cells sorted from blood, taken in a trial of the OX40 agonist ivuxolimab. The TCR comes from an adult with an advanced solid tumor such as melanoma, head and neck, liver or kidney cancer. The chain carries TRBV10-2 and TRBJ2-5; tentative D call: TRBD2 (5 bases). The chain's CDR3 is CASKEGSETQYF. For the CDR3, the DNA is TGCGCCAGCAAAGAGGGAAGCGAGACCCAGTACTTC.